This entry concerns a single T cell receptor (beta chain). Antigen: not known. Sequencing was performed with immunoSEQ multiplex PCR; in TCRdb, only in-frame clones are kept and a portion is missing. Found here are roughly 96,000 clones, 90% of them singletons; the top ten hold under 30%. This specimen belongs to a study of T cell responses to AZD1222 COVID-19 vaccine. V dropped 6 bases and J dropped 5; count of bases not matched to a gene: 6. Germline-derived CDR1 and CDR2 are LNHDA and SQIVND (reference sequence). CDR3 length equals 13 residues. Study-wide results and limits: CD4 TCRs covered the whole spike, strongest at regions 160-218 and 743-854.

This sequence originates from an adult in good health. The material was peripheral blood, obtained on day 0 of AZD1222 vaccination. This sequence joins TRBV19 and TRBJ2-5, with 7 bases that match TRBD1. The CDR3 nucleotides are TGTGCCAGTAGAAACAGGGGTAGGGAGACCCAGTACTTC. Encoded protein: CASRNRGRETQYF.